The sequence of this T cell receptor (beta chain) was determined in a study of T cell responses to AZD1222 COVID-19 vaccine. Study overall: Second-dose schedules of about 4 or about 12 weeks were combined.

Overall study results and limits: Spike as a whole was targeted by vaccine-associated CD4 TCRs, dominant at 160-218 and 743-854.

TCRdb's table, derived via immunoSEQ multiplex PCR, lists solely in-frame clones and lacks some. Among 150,000 to 160,000 clones listed, 90% were seen once. The CDR3 spans 14 residues. From germline, CDR1 is LNHDA and CDR2 SQIVND (reference sequence). V dropped 4 bases and J dropped 3; count of bases not matched to a gene: 3. As for this clone: What it binds is unknown.

The receptor was derived from an adult in good health. Here the sequenced sample was peripheral blood, taken on day 0 of AZD1222 vaccination. The V gene is TRBV19, the J gene TRBJ1-3; TRBD1 aligns across 7 bases. The CDR3, as DNA: TGTGCCAGTAGTACGACAGGGTTTGGAAACACCATATATTTT. It is translated as CASSTTGFGNTIYF.